This T cell receptor (beta chain) was identified in a study of blood T cells in healthy people across ages. About the study: The template switching approach captured approximately one barcoded beta molecule for every two T cells.

Remarks on this clonotype: Its antigen is currently unknown.

Germline V CDR1 and CDR2: ENHRY, SYGVKD. Trimming took off 0 bases at V and 1 base at J, with 12 bases between the two ends. The CDR3 runs to 16 residues. General study results and limits: Age advanced and TCR beta diversity per million T cells fell, roughly linearly. More naive CD4+ cells and higher diversity marked long-lived donors relative to aged donors.

Alongside a J-beta primer mix, a sample-barcoded 5' primer served in a second PCR lasting about 7 to 11 cycles. With 12 random nucleotides, a template-switch adaptor tagged each individual cDNA molecule. TCRdb analysed the 5' RACE reads with MiXCR anew, one entry per CDR3 protein. The sample holds roughly 900,000 distinct CDR3 sequences, 40% to 60% seen once. The sequencing sample was made of blood. The sequence derives from a man aged 25-40 years in good health. This chain connects TRBV10-3 to TRBJ2-5; the D gene is possibly TRBD2 (6 bases). CDR3 sequence: CAISESILGGQETQYF. In nucleotides, the CDR3 is TGTGCCATCAGTGAGTCGATTTTGGGGGGCCAAGAGACCCAGTACTTC.